Below are 30 T cell receptor beta chains sequenced from a single sample in a study of shared clonotypes between healthy human individuals. Sequenced by immunoSEQ multiplex PCR; TCRdb stores in-frame clones only, minus some. The sample has some 600,000 clones, approximately 96% seen once. Selected positively for CCR7 and CD45RO-negative, naive CD8 cells excluded terminally differentiated effector memory CD45RA+ cells. Specimen: naive CD8+ T cells sorted from blood. The receptor set was obtained from a woman between 25 and 40 years old in good health.

The chain uses TRBV14 and TRBJ1-2; 12 bases line up with TRBD1. J was trimmed by 4 bases and V by 1 base; bases with no gene match: 13. Germline CDR1 SGHDN, CDR2 FVKESK. The CDR3 extends over 19 amino acids. CDR3: CASSQANRDRGPLAYGYTF. CDR3 sequence (DNA): TGTGCCAGCAGCCAAGCAAACCGGGACAGGGGGCCGTTGGCCTATGGCTACACCTTC.

V is TRBV13 and J is TRBJ2-5; D may be TRBD1 or TRBD2 (6 bases each). Germline loops: CDR1 PRHDT, CDR2 FYEKMQ (reference sequence). This CDR3 is 13 amino acids long. With 5 bases removed from V and 3 bases from J, the gap between germline ends came to 10 bases. The CDR3 loop reads CASSPGAKETQYF. CDR3 sequence (DNA): TGTGCCAGCAGCCCGGGGGCCAAAGAGACCCAGTACTTC.

The J gene is TRBJ1-4, the V gene TRBV21-1. TRBV21-1 is listed as a pseudogene. CDR3 size: 21 residues. The CDR3 protein is CASSSTRGGRFLTATNEKLFF. As DNA, the CDR3 is TGTGCCAGCAGCTCGACACGGGGCGGACGATTCCTCACAGCAACTAATGAAAAACTGTTTTTT.

The chain joins TRBV7-2 to TRBJ2-7, with 10 bases fitting TRBD2. The length of the CDR3 is 16 residues. Germline-derived CDR1 and CDR2 are SGHTA and FQGNSA. V gave up 1 base and J gave up 4 bases; unmatched junction bases: 7. CDR3 loop: CASSLGRLAGVYEQYF. CDR3 coding DNA: TGTGCCAGCAGCTTAGGAAGGCTAGCGGGAGTTTACGAGCAGTACTTC.

The V and J genes are TRBV2 and TRBJ1-6; a possible D gene is TRBD1 (5 bases). V shed 3 bases and J shed 5 bases, with 20 bases lying between them. The CDR3 totals 18 residues. Germline V CDR1 and CDR2: SNHLY, FYNNEI. In DNA form, the CDR3 reads TGTGCCAGCAGTGATTTCCCCCCCGGGGGTGAAGATAATTCACCCCTCCACTTT. Residues: CASSDFPPGGEDNSPLHF.

This clone was seen just once. This rearrangement joins TRBV7-2 to TRBJ2-5; 8 bases fit TRBD2. The CDR3 covers 14 residues. Trimming removed 2 bases from V and 5 bases from J; junction bases left unmatched: 4. CDR1 and CDR2 from the germline V gene are SGHTA and FQGNSA. The CDR3 region is CASSLIAGWETQYF. As DNA, the CDR3 is TGTGCCAGCAGCTTAATAGCGGGATGGGAGACCCAGTACTTC. The full variable domain, in which reference TRBV7-2 and TRBJ2-5 provide the parts outside the CDR3, is GAGVSQSPSNKVTEKGKDVELRCDPISGHTALYWYRQSLGQGLEFLIYFQGNSAPDKSGLPSDRFSAERTGGSVSTLTIQRTQQEDSAVYLCASSLIAGWETQYFGPGTRLLVL.

The chain carries TRBV6-1 and TRBJ2-1; D is undetermined. The CDR3 has 14 residues. CDR1 MNHNS and CDR2 SASEGT come from the germline V gene. V lost 5 bases to trimming and J lost 4 bases, with 12 bases between them. CDR3 sequence: CASSPLNLYNEQFF. The CDR3 DNA is TGTGCCAGCAGTCCACTAAACTTGTACAATGAGCAGTTCTTC.

This clone was seen just once. The chain is built from TRBV29-1 and TRBJ2-1, with TRBD2 matching 11 bases. The germline gives CDR1 SQVTM, CDR2 ANQGSEA. V lost 1 base and J lost 9; bases outside the gene matches: 17. This CDR3 region has 18 residues. CDR3 amino acids: CSVEGRLAGGSGAVEQFF. In DNA, the CDR3 is TGCAGCGTTGAAGGGCGGCTAGCGGGAGGAAGTGGGGCCGTTGAGCAGTTCTTC.

The chain carries TRBV2 and TRBJ2-7; D perhaps matches TRBD2 (5 bases). The CDR3 contains 15 residues. The germline V gene has CDR1 SNHLY and CDR2 FYNNEI. V dropped 6 bases and J dropped 1 base, with 16 bases sitting between them. This chain's CDR3 is CASSGLDNRSYEQYF. DNA for the CDR3: TGTGCCAGCAGCGGACTCGACAATCGGTCCTACGAGCAGTACTTC.

The gene calls are TRBV7-9 and TRBJ1-1; D is unresolved. Germline CDR1 is SEHNR and CDR2 is FQNEAQ (reference sequence). V lost 6 bases and J lost 5, with 22 bases in between. The CDR3 has 16 amino acids. This CDR3 is CASSPVNKVGRTEAFF. CDR3 bases: TGTGCCAGCAGTCCAGTGAATAAGGTAGGGAGGACTGAAGCTTTCTTT.

J is TRBJ1-1 and V is TRBV7-2; D unclear. In germline, CDR1 is SGHTA, CDR2 FQGNSA. Trimming removed 4 bases from V and 1 base from J, with 7 bases in between. The CDR3 has 13 residues. The CDR3 loop is CASSYTRNTEAFF. CDR3 nucleotide sequence: TGTGCCAGCAGCTATACACGGAACACTGAAGCTTTCTTT. The full variable domain, rest sourced from reference TRBV7-2 and TRBJ1-1, is GAGVSQSPSNKVTEKGKDVELRCDPISGHTALYWYRQSLGQGLEFLIYFQGNSAPDKSGLPSDRFSAERTGGSVSTLTIQRTQQEDSAVYLCASSYTRNTEAFFGQGTRLTVV.

The chain uses TRBV5-1 and TRBJ2-7; 7 bases are shared with TRBD2. V lost 4 bases to trimming and J lost 2 bases; unmatched junction nucleotides: 6. The CDR3 covers 14 residues. Germline V CDR1 and CDR2: SGHRS, YFSETQ. CDR3 amino acids: CASSEYGTTYEQYF. The CDR3 nucleotides read TGCGCCAGCAGCGAATACGGGACTACCTACGAGCAGTACTTC.

The chain has TRBV19 and TRBJ2-7; perhaps TRBD2 as D (6 bases). Deletions cut 6 bases from V and 3 bases from J, with 12 bases between. The CDR3 consists of 13 residues. In germline, CDR1 is LNHDA, CDR2 SQIVND (reference sequence). The CDR3 reads CASSVTSSYEQYF. CDR3 nucleotide sequence: TGTGCCAGTAGCGTAACTAGCAGCTACGAGCAGTACTTC.

J is TRBJ2-1 and V is TRBV29-1; 9 bases fit TRBD2. The CDR3 length is 17 residues. CDR1 is SQVTM, CDR2 ANQGSEA, per germline. J lost 4 bases, V lost 1 base, and 11 bases had no gene match. The CDR3 loop is CSVEGDIGTSRYNEQFF. CDR3 DNA: TGCAGCGTTGAAGGGGATATAGGGACTAGCCGATACAATGAGCAGTTCTTC.

V usage is TRBV19 and J usage is TRBJ1-2, with 7 bases lining up with TRBD1. The CDR3 loop spans 13 amino acids. Germline lookup yields CDR1 LNHDA and CDR2 SQIVND (reference sequence). V was pared by 1 base and J by 4 bases, with 0 bases of the junction left unmatched. DNA of the CDR3: TGTGCCAGTAGTATAGGGGACAGCTATGGCTACACCTTC. It specifies CASSIGDSYGYTF. The full variable domain, in which reference TRBV19 and TRBJ1-2 provide the parts outside the CDR3, is DGGITQSPKYLFRKEGQNVTLSCEQNLNHDAMYWYRQDPGQGLRLIYYSQIVNDFQKGDIAEGYSVSREKKESFPLTVTSAQKNPTAFYLCASSIGDSYGYTFGSGTRLTVV.

This clone was counted a single time. The V call is TRBV28, the J call TRBJ2-2; TRBD1 agrees at 7 bases. CDR1 is MDHEN and CDR2 is SYDVKM in the germline V gene. V was pared by 7 bases and J by 1 base, with 9 bases of the junction left unmatched. The CDR3 has 16 residues. This CDR3 is CASTVTGTVNTGELFF. The DNA of the CDR3 is TGTGCCAGCACCGTCACCGGGACAGTGAACACCGGGGAGCTGTTTTTT.

The chain is built from TRBV19 and TRBJ2-3; the D is unclear. V lost 1 base and J 6 bases, leaving 11 bases between the germline ends. Germline values: CDR1 LNHDA, CDR2 SQIVND (reference sequence). The CDR3 runs to 14 residues. Written as DNA, the CDR3 is TGTGCCAGTAGTATAGTATCCGTGGGCGATACGCAGTATTTT. Its translation: CASSIVSVGDTQYF.

J is TRBJ2-1 and V is TRBV7-8; D unclear. V was cut by 5 bases and J by 1 base, with 9 bases left in between. This CDR3 comprises 14 residues. CDR1 is SGHVS and CDR2 is FQNEAQ in the germline V gene. The CDR3 sequence: CASSASLSYNEQFF. Here the CDR3 DNA reads TGTGCCAGCAGCGCTAGTTTATCCTACAATGAGCAGTTCTTC.

This clone was seen a handful of times. The genes are TRBV5-4 and TRBJ2-5; D gene ambiguous. In germline, CDR1 is SGHNT, CDR2 YYREEE (reference sequence). The CDR3 totals 13 residues. V was cut by 1 base and J by 4 bases, with 8 bases left in between. CDR3 sequence: CASSLSELETQYF. The CDR3 bases are TGTGCCAGCAGCTTGTCGGAGCTAGAGACCCAGTACTTC.

The genes are TRBV7-2 and TRBJ2-1; D is unclear. Trimming cost V 7 bases and J 0 bases, with 16 bases left between them. The CDR3 is made up of 16 amino acids. CDR1 is SGHTA, CDR2 FQGNSA, per germline. This chain's CDR3 is CASTPDELSSYNEQFF. For the CDR3, the DNA is TGTGCCAGCACCCCAGACGAGCTCAGCTCCTACAATGAGCAGTTCTTC.

The chain recombines TRBV6-5 with TRBJ2-3, with 7 nucleotides matching TRBD2. Trimming took 6 bases from V and 2 from J; bases not matched to a gene: 5. This CDR3 has 14 residues. Germline V gene lookup returns CDR1 MNHEY and CDR2 SVGAGI. The CDR3 loop reads CASSTTSATDTQYF. CDR3 bases: TGTGCCAGCAGCACTACTAGCGCCACAGATACGCAGTATTTT.

This chain joins TRBV7-9 and TRBJ1-1, with D uncertain. Germline CDR1 reads SEHNR; CDR2 reads FQNEAQ (reference sequence). There are 15 residues in the CDR3. Trimming stripped 3 bases from V and 1 base from J, with 12 bases between. The CDR3 here is CASSFLTDSNTEAFF. In nucleotides, the CDR3 is TGTGCCAGCAGCTTCCTGACGGATTCGAACACTGAAGCTTTCTTT.

The CDR3 DNA reads TGTGCCAGTAGTACCCCGGAACTAGCGGGAGACACCGGGGAGCTGTTTTTT. It specifies CASSTPELAGDTGELFF. The chain links TRBV19 to TRBJ2-2, with 11 positions matching TRBD2. The germline CDR1 and CDR2 sequences are LNHDA and SQIVND (reference sequence). V lost 4 bases, J lost 3 bases, and 7 bases stayed unmatched. This CDR3 spans 17 amino acids.

This clone occurred once. The V gene is TRBV27, the J gene TRBJ2-1; 7 bases are shared with TRBD2. Germline V gives CDR1 MNHEY, CDR2 SMNVEV (reference sequence). The CDR3 has 15 residues. V gave up 4 bases and J gave up 4 bases; unmatched junction bases: 7. The CDR3 protein is CASSSTRTRYNEQFF. CDR3 bases: TGTGCCAGCAGTTCGACACGGACTAGATACAATGAGCAGTTCTTC.

The V gene is TRBV27, the J gene TRBJ2-7, with D hard to call. Trimming left V 3 bases short and J 3 bases short, with 9 bases between. The CDR3 consists of 13 residues. The germline V gene encodes CDR1 MNHEY and CDR2 SMNVEV (reference sequence). The CDR3 is CASSFGRFYEQYF. CDR3 nucleotides: TGTGCCAGCAGTTTTGGTAGGTTCTACGAGCAGTACTTC.

A remark on this clone: Additional DNA sequences in this sample encode the identical CDR3. V usage is TRBV10-1 and J usage is TRBJ2-7, with D uncertain. This CDR3 contains 11 residues. V dropped 6 bases and J dropped 1 base, with 4 bases sitting between them. CDR1 and CDR2 (germline): WNHNN, SYGVQD (reference sequence). CDR3 residues: CASSNSYEQYF. CDR3 coding DNA: TGCGCCAGCAGCAATTCCTACGAGCAGTACTTC.

The chain links TRBV28 to TRBJ2-1, with 10 positions matching TRBD2. V shed 3 bases, J shed 9 bases, and the junction held 5 bases outside the gene matches. Per the germline V gene, CDR1 is MDHEN and CDR2 is SYDVKM. The CDR3 is made up of 14 amino acids. DNA for the CDR3: TGTGCCAGCAGTTTTGGGCTAGCGGGAGTTGAGCAGTTCTTC. Its protein is CASSFGLAGVEQFF.

This clone occurred once. This rearrangement joins TRBV14 to TRBJ2-1; unclear D gene. Trimming took off 2 bases at V and 4 bases at J, with 12 bases between the two ends. This CDR3 contains 15 residues. CDR1 is SGHDN, CDR2 FVKESK, per germline. The CDR3 region has the DNA TGTGCCAGCAGCCAATTTCGGCTATATTACAATGAGCAGTTCTTC. Translating gives CASSQFRLYYNEQFF.

V is TRBV19 and J is TRBJ2-2, with TRBD2 identical over 14 bases. The V segment lost 4 bases and the J segment 5 bases; nucleotides outside the gene matches: 12. The CDR3 spans 19 residues. CDR1 is LNHDA and CDR2 is SQIVND in the germline V gene (reference sequence). The CDR3 coding sequence is TGTGCCAGTAGTACCTTAACCGGGACTAGCGGGAGTAATACCGGGGAGCTGTTTTTT. This encodes CASSTLTGTSGSNTGELFF.

The chain links TRBV7-9 to TRBJ2-5; 9 positions agree with TRBD1. The V gene end was trimmed by 5 bases and the J gene end by 3 bases; junction bases not matched to a gene: 4. Germline V gene lookup returns CDR1 SEHNR and CDR2 FQNEAQ (reference sequence). The CDR3 has 14 amino acids. CDR3 region: CASSLDRGKETQYF. For the CDR3, the DNA is TGTGCCAGCAGCCTGGACAGGGGTAAAGAGACCCAGTACTTC.